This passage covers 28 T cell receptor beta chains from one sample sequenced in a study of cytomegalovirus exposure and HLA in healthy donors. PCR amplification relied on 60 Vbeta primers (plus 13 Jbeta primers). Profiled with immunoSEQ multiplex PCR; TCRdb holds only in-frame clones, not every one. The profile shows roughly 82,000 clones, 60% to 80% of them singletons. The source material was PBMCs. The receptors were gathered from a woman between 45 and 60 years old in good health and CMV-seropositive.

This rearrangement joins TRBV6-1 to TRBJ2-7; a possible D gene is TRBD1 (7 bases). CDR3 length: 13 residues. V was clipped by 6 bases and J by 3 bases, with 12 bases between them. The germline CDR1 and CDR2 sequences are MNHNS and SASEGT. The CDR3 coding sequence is TGTGCCAGCAGGCGCCAGGGGGGCTACGAGCAGTACTTC. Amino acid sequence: CASRRQGGYEQYF.

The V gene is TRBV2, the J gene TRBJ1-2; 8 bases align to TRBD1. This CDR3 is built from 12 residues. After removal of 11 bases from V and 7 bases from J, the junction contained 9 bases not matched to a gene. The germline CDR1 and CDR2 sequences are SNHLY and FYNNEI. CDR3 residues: CASSGTGSGYTF. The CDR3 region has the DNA TGTGCCTCCTCCGGGACAGGCAGTGGCTACACCTTC.

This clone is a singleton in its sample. The CDR3 spells CASSPYGTSPSTDTQYF. CDR3 DNA sequence: TGTGCCAGCTCACCTTATGGGACTAGCCCATCCACAGATACGCAGTATTTT. The chain has TRBV18 and TRBJ2-3; the match to TRBD2 covers 9 bases. CDR1 KGHSH and CDR2 LQKENI come from the germline V gene. The CDR3 has 17 amino acids. J gave up 2 bases and V 3 bases, and 9 bases lay outside the gene matches.

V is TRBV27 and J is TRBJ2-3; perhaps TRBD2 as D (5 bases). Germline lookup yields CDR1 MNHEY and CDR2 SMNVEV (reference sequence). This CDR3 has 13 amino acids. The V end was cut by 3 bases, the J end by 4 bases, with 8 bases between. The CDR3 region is CASSFPLADTQYF. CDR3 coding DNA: TGTGCCAGCAGTTTCCCACTAGCAGATACGCAGTATTTT.

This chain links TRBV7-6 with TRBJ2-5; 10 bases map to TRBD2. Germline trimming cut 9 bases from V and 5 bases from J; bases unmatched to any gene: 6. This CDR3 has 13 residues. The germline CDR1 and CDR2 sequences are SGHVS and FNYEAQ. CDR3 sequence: CASVAGGLETQYF. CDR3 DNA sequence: TGTGCCAGTGTAGCGGGAGGCCTGGAGACCCAGTACTTC.

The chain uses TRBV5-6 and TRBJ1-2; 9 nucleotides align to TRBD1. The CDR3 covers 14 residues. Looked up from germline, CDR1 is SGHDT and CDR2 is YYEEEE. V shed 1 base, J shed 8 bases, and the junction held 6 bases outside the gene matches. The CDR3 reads CASSLWLDRGGYTF. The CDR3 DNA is TGTGCCAGCAGCTTGTGGTTGGACAGGGGAGGCTACACCTTC.

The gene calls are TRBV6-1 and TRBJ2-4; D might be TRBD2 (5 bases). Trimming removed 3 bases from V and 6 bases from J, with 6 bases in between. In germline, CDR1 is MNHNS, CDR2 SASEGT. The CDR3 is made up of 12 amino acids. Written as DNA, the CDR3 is TGTGCCAGCAGTGATAGCGCAAACATTCAGTACTTC. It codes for CASSDSANIQYF.

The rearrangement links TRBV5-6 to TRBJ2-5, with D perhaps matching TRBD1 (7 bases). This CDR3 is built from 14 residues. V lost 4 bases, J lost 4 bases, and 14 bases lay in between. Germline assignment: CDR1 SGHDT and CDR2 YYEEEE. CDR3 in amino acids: CASSTRGVLETQYF. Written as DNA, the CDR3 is TGTGCCAGCAGCACCAGGGGGGTTCTAGAGACCCAGTACTTC.

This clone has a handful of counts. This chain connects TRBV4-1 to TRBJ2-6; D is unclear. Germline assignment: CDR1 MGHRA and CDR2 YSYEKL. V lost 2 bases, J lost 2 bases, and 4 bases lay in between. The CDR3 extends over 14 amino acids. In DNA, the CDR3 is TGCGCCAGCAGCCAACCCGCTGGGGCCAACGTCCTGACTTTC. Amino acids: CASSQPAGANVLTF.

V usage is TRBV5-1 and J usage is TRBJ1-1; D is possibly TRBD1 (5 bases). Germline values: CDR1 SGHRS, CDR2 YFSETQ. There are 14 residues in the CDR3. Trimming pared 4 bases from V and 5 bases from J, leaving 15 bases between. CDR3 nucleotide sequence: TGCGCCAGCAGCCGGGCGGTGGGGCGGACTGAAGCTTTCTTT. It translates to CASSRAVGRTEAFF.

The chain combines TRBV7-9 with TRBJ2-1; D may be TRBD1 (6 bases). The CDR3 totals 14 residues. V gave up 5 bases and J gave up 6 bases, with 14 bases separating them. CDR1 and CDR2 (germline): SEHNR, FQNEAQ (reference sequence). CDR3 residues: CASSLQGWSNEQFF. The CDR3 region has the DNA TGTGCCAGCAGCCTTCAGGGGTGGTCCAATGAGCAGTTCTTC.

The DNA of the CDR3 is TGCGCCAGCAGCGCCGTGGAGGGATCCGGGGCCAACGTCCTGACTTTC. Its translation is CASSAVEGSGANVLTF. The chain has TRBV5-1 and TRBJ2-6; D perhaps matches TRBD2 (6 bases). This CDR3 contains 16 residues. Between the trimmed V and J ends, which lost 4 bases and 4 bases, there was a span of 15 bases. From germline, CDR1 is SGHRS and CDR2 YFSETQ. Full variable domain (outside the CDR3, taken from reference TRBV5-1 and TRBJ2-6): KAGVTQTPRYLIKTRGQQVTLSCSPISGHRSVSWYQQTPGQGLQFLFEYFSETQRNKGNFPGRFSGRQFSNSRSEMNVSTLELGDSALYLCASSAVEGSGANVLTFGAGSRLTVL.

The CDR3 spells CSATENTEAFF. CDR3 DNA: TGCAGTGCCACAGAGAACACTGAAGCTTTCTTT. The chain carries TRBV20-1 and TRBJ1-1; D is undetermined. This CDR3 spans 11 amino acids. Germline CDR1 reads DFQATT; CDR2 reads SNEGSKA (reference sequence). The V and J ends lost 6 bases and 1 base respectively, with 6 bases between them.

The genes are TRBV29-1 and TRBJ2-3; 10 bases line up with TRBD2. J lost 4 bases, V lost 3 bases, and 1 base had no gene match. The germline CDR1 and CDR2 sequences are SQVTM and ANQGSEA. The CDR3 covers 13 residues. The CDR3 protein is CSVDLAGADTQYF. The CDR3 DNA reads TGCAGCGTTGATCTAGCGGGAGCAGATACGCAGTATTTT.

The CDR3 region is CATSRGATGIEKLFF. The DNA of the CDR3 is TGTGCCACCAGCAGAGGTGCGACAGGAATTGAAAAACTGTTTTTT. The V call is TRBV15, the J call TRBJ1-4, with TRBD1 as a possible D gene (6 bases). In germline, CDR1 is LNHNV, CDR2 YYDKDF (reference sequence). This CDR3 region has 15 residues. Trimming left V 1 base short and J 7 bases short, with 13 bases between.

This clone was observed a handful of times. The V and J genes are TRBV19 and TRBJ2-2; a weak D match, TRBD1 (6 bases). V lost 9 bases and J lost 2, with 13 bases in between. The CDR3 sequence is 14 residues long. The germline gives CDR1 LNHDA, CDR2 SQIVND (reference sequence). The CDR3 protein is CASRTAPNTGELFF. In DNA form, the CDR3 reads TGTGCCAGCCGGACAGCCCCAAACACCGGGGAGCTGTTTTTT.

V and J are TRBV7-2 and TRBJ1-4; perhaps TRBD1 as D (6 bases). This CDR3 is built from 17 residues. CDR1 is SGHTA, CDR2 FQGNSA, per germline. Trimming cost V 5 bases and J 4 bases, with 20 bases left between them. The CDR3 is CASSPDLGGQHNEKLFF. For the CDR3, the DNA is TGTGCCAGCAGCCCCGACTTGGGGGGGCAACATAATGAAAAACTGTTTTTT.

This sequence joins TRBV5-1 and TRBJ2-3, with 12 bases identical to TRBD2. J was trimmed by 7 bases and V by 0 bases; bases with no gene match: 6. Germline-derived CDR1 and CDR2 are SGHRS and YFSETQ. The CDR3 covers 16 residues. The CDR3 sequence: CASSLGTSGTANTQYF. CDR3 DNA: TGCGCCAGCAGCTTGGGGACTAGCGGGACGGCGAATACGCAGTATTTT.

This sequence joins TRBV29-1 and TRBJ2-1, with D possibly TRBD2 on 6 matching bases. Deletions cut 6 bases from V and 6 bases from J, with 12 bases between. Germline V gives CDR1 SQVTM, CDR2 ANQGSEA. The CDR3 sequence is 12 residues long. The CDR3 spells CSVGVGGNEQFF. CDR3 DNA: TGCAGCGTGGGGGTGGGGGGCAATGAGCAGTTCTTC.

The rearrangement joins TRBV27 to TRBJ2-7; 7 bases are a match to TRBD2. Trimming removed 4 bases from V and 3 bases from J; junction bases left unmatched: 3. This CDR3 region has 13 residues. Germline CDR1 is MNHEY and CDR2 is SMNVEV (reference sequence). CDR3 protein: CASSWASGYEQYF. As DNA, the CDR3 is TGTGCCAGCAGTTGGGCTAGCGGCTACGAGCAGTACTTC.

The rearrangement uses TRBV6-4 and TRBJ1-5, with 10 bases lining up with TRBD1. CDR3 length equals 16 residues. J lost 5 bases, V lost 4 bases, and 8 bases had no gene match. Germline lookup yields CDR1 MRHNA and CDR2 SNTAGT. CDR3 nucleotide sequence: TGTGCCAGCAGTGCCCTGGACAGGGGGGCCGATCAGCCCCAGCATTTT. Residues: CASSALDRGADQPQHF.

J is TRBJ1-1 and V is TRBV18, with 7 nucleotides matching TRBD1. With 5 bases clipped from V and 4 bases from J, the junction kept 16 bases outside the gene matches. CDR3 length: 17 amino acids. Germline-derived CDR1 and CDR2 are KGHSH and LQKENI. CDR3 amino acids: CASSETGPRGRFTEAFF. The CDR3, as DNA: TGTGCCAGCTCAGAGACCGGGCCGAGGGGGCGCTTCACTGAAGCTTTCTTT.

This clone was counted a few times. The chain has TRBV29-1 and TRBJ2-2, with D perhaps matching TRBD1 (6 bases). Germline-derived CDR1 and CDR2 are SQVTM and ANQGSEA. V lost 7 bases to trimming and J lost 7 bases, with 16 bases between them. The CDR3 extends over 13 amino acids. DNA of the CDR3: TGCAGCGCTGGGGAAGGGGGACGCGGGGAGCTGTTTTTT. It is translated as CSAGEGGRGELFF.

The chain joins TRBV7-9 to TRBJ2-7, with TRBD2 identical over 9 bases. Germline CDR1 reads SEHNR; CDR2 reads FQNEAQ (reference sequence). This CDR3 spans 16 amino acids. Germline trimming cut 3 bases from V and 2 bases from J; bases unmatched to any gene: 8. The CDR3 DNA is TGTGCCAGCAGCTTGTTACTAGCGGGCACAACCTACGAGCAGTACTTC. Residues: CASSLLLAGTTYEQYF.

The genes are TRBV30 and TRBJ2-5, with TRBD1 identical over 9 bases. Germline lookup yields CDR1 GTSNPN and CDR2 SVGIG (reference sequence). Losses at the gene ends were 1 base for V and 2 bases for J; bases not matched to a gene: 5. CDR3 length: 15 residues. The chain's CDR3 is CAWSALGQGQETQYF. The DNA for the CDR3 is TGTGCCTGGAGTGCATTGGGACAGGGACAAGAGACCCAGTACTTC.

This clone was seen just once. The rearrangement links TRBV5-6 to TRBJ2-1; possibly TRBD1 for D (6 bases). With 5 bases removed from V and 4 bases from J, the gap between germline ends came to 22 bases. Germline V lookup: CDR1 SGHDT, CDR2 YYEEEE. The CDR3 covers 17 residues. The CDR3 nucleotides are TGTGCCAGCAGTCGAAGACCCCCCGGGACATCTTACAATGAGCAGTTCTTC. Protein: CASSRRPPGTSYNEQFF.

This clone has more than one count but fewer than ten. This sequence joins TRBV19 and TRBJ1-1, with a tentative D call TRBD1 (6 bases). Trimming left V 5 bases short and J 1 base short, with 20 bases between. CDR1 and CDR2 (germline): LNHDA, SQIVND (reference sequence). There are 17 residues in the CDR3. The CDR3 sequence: CASSRQVEGYPNTEAFF. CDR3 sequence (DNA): TGTGCCAGTAGTCGACAGGTCGAGGGTTACCCGAACACTGAAGCTTTCTTT.

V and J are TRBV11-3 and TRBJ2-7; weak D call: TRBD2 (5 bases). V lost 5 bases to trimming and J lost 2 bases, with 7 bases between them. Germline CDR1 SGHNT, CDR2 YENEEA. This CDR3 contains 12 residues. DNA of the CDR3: TGTGCCAGCAGCAGACTACCCTACGAGCAGTACTTC. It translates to CASSRLPYEQYF. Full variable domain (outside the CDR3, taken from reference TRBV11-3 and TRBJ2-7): EAGVVQSPRYKIIEKKQPVAFWCNPISGHNTLYWYLQNLGQGPELLIRYENEEAVDDSQLPKDRFSAERLKGVDSTLKIQPAELGDSAVYLCASSRLPYEQYFGPGTRLTVT.